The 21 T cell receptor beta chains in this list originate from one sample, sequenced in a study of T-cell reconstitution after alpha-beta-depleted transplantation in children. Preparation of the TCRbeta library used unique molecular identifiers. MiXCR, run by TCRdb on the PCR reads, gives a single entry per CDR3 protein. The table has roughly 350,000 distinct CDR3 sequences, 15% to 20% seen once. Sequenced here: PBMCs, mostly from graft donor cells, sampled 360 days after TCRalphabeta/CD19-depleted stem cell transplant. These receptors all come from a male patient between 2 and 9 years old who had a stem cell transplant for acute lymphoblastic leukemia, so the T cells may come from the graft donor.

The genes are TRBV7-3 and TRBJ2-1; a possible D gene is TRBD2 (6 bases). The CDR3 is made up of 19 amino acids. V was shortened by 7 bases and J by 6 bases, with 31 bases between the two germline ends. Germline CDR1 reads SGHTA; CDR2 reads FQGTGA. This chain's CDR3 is CASTLLRSLRDSAVNEQFF. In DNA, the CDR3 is TGTGCCAGCACCCTATTGAGGAGCCTCCGGGACTCAGCGGTCAATGAGCAGTTCTTC.

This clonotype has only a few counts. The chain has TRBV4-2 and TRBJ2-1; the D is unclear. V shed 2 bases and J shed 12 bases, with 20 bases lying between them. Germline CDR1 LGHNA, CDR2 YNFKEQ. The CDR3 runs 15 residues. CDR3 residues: CASSQQRSLGFGQFF. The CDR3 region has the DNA TGTGCCAGCAGCCAACAACGGTCTCTAGGTTTTGGGCAGTTCTTC.

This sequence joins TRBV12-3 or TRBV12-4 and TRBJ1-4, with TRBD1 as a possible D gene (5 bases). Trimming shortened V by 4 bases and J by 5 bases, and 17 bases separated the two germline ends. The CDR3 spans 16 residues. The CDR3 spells CASSSGGREGNEKLFF. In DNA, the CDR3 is TGTGCCAGCAGTTCCGGGGGGAGGGAGGGAAATGAAAAACTGTTTTTT.

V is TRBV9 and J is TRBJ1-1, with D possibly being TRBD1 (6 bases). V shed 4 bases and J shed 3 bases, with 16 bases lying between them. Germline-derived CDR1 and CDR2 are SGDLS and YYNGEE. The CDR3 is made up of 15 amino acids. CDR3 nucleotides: TGTGCCAGCAGCCCAGTGACAGGAAGAGACACTGAAGCTTTCTTT. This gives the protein CASSPVTGRDTEAFF.

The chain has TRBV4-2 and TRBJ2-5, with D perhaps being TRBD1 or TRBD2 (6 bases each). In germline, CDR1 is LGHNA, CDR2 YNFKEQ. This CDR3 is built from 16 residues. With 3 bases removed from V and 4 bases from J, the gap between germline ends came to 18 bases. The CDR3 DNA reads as TGTGCCAGCAGCCACCAAAGTCAAGGGGGGCGAGAGACCCAGTACTTC. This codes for CASSHQSQGGRETQYF.

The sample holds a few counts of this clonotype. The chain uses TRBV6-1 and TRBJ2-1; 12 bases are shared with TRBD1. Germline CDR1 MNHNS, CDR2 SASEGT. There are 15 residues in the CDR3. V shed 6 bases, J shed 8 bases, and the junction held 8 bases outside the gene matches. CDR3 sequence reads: CASSWGQGALDEQFF. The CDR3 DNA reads TGTGCCAGCAGCTGGGGACAGGGGGCATTGGATGAGCAGTTCTTC.

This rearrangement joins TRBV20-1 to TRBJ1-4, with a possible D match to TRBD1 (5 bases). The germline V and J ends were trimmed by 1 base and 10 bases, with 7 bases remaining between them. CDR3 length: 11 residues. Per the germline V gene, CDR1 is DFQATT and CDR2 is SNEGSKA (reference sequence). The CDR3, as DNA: TGCAGTGCTAGAGGAACAGGAAAACTGTTTTTT. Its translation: CSARGTGKLFF.

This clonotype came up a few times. The CDR3 DNA sequence: TGCAGTGCTCCGGACGGCAACTACGAGCAGTACTTC. Protein product: CSAPDGNYEQYF. The rearrangement uses TRBV20-1 and TRBJ2-7; D not resolved. V dropped 5 bases and J dropped 3 bases, with 11 bases sitting between them. The CDR3 loop spans 12 amino acids. Germline CDR1 is DFQATT and CDR2 is SNEGSKA (reference sequence).

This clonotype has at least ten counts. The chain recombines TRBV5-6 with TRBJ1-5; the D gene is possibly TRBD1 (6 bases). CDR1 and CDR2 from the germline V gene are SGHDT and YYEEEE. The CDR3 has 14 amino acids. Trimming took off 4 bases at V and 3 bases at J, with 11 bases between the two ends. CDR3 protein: CASSQTGSNQPQHF. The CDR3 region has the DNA TGTGCCAGCAGCCAAACAGGGTCCAATCAGCCCCAGCATTTT. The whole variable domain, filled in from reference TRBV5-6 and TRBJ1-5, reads DAGVTQSPTHLIKTRGQQVTLRCSPKSGHDTVSWYQQALGQGPQFIFQYYEEEERQRGNFPDRFSGHQFPNYSSELNVNALLLGDSALYLCASSQTGSNQPQHFGDGTRLSIL.

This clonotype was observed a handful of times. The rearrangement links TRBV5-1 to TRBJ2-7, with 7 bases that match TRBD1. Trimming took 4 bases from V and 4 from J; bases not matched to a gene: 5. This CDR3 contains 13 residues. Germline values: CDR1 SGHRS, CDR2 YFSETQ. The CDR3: CASSPGGVYEQYF. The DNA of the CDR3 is TGCGCCAGCAGCCCAGGGGGAGTGTACGAGCAGTACTTC.

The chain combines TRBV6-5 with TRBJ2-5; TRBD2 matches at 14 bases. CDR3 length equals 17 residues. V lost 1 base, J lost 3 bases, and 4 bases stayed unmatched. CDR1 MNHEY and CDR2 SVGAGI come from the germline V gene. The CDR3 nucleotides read TGTGCCAGCAGTTACTTCGGACTAGCGGGAGGTGAAGAGACCCAGTACTTC. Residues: CASSYFGLAGGEETQYF.

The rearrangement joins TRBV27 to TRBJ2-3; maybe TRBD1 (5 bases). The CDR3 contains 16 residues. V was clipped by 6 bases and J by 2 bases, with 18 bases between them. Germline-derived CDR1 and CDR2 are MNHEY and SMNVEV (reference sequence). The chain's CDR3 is CASRSLLQGTTDTQYF. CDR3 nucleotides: TGTGCCAGCAGGAGTCTCCTCCAGGGAACCACAGATACGCAGTATTTT.

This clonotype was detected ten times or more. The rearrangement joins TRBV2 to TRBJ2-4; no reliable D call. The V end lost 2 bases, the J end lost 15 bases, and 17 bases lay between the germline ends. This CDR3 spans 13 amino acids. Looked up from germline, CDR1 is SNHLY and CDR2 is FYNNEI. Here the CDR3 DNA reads TGTGCCAGCAGTGAATCCTCCGAGACATTCAGGTACTTC. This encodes CASSESSETFRYF.

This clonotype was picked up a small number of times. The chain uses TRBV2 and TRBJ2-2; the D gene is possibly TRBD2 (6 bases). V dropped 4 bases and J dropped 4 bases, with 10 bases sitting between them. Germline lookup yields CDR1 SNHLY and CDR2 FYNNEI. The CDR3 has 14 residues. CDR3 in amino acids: CASSVRESTGELFF. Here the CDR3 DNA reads TGTGCCAGCAGTGTACGGGAGAGCACCGGGGAGCTGTTTTTT.

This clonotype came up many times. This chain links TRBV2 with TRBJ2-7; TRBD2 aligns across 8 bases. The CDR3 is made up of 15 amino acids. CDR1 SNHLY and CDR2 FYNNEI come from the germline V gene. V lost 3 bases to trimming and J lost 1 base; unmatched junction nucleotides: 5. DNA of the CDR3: TGTGCCAGCAGTGACGACACTAGCGGTTCCTACGAGCAGTACTTC. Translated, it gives CASSDDTSGSYEQYF.

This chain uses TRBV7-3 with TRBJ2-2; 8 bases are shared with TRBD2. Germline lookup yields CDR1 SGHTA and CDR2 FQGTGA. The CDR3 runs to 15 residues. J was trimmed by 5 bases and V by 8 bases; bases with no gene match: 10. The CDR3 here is CASHSAGGGTGELFF. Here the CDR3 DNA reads TGTGCCAGCCATTCGGCGGGAGGAGGTACCGGGGAGCTGTTTTTT. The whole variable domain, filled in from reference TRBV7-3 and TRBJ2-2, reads GAGVSQTPSNKVTEKGKYVELRCDPISGHTALYWYRQSLGQGPEFLIYFQGTGAADDSGLPNDRFFAVRPEGSVSTLKIQRTERGDSAVYLCASHSAGGGTGELFFGEGSRLTVL.

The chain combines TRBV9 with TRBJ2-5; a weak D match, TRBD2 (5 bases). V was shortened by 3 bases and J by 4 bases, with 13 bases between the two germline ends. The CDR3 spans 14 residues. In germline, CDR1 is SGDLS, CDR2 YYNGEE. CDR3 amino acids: CASSASSTGETQYF. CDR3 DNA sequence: TGTGCCAGCAGCGCCTCTAGCACCGGAGAGACCCAGTACTTC.

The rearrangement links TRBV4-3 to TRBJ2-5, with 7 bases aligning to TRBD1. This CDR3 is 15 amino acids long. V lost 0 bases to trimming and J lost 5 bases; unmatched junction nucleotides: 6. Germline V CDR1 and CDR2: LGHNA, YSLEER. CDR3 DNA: TGCGCCAGCAGCCAAGACGCGACAGGGCCCGAGACCCAGTACTTC. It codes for CASSQDATGPETQYF.

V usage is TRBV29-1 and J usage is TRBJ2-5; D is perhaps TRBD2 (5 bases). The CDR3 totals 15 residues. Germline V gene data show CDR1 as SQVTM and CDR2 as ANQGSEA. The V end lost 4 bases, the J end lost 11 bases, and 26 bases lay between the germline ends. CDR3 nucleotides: TGCAGCGTTGCAATTCATCCGAGGGTAACCGGGGAACAGTACTTC. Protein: CSVAIHPRVTGEQYF.

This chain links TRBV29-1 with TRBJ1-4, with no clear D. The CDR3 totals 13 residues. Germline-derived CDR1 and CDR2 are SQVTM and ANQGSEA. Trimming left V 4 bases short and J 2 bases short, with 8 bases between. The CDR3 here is CSVVMGTNEKLFF. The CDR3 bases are TGCAGCGTTGTAATGGGGACTAATGAAAAACTGTTTTTT.

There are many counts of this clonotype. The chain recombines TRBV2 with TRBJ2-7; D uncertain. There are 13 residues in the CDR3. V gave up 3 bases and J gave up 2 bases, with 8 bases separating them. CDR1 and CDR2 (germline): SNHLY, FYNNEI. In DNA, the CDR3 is TGTGCCAGCAGTGAGTCGGGCCCCTACGAGCAGTACTTC. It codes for CASSESGPYEQYF.